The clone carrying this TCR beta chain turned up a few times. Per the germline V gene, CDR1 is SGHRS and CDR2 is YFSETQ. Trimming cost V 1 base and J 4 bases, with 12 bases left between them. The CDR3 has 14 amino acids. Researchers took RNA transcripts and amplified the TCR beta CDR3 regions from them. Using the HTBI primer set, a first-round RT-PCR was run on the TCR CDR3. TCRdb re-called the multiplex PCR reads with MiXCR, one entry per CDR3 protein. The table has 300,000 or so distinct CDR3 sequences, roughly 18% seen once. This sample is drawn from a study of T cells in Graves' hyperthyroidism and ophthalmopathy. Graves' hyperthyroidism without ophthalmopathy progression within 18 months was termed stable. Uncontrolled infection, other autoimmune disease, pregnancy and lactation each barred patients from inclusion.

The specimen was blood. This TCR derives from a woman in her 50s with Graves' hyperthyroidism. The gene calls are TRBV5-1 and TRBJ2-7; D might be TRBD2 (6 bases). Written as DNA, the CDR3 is TGCGCCAGCAGCTTGACGGGGGTAGATTACGAGCAGTACTTC. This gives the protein CASSLTGVDYEQYF.